This T cell receptor beta chain originates from a study of CD8 T cells in Susac syndrome. V lost 5 bases, J lost 7 bases, and 22 bases lay in between. The CDR3 loop spans 16 amino acids. Germline CDR1 reads KGHSH; CDR2 reads LQKENI. Sequencing of TCR beta drew on CD8+ and CD4+ T cells from blood. With random hexamers, about 0.45 to 1 ug RNA was reverse transcribed. TCRdb used MiXCR to reprocess the immunoSEQ multiplex PCR reads, holding one entry per CDR3 protein. The sample comprises around 230,000 distinct CDR3 sequences, 95% of which are singletons, and about 0.088% rests with the top ten. The J gene is TRBJ2-3, the V gene TRBV18; TRBD1 or TRBD2 may be the D gene (5 bases each). The clonotype originates from a human donor with multiple sclerosis. Sequenced sample: CD4+ T cells from PBMCs. The CDR3 DNA sequence: TGTGCCAGCTCAACCTTGTTGGGGACCGCACAGAATACGCAGTATTTT. This sequence encodes CASSTLLGTAQNTQYF. Looking up the rest from reference TRBV18 and TRBJ2-3 gives the full variable domain: NAGVMQNPRHLVRRRGQEARLRCSPMKGHSHVYWYRQLPEEGLKFMVYLQKENIIDESGMPKERFSAEFPKEGPSILRIQQVVRGDSAAYFCASSTLLGTAQNTQYFGPGTRLTVL.